This T cell receptor (beta chain) was recorded in a study of T-cell reconstitution after alpha-beta-depleted transplantation in children. Study outcomes and limitations: Reportedly, alpha-beta T cells present about two months post-transplant originated from several hundred expanded clones of graft origin. By one year post-transplant, T-cell counts and diversity largely arose from T cells that were newly produced. Some patients showed high day-60 TCRbeta diversity, which derived from surviving recipient T cells and thymic progenitors.

Between the trimmed V and J ends, which lost 6 bases and 2 bases, there was a span of 17 bases. CDR1 and CDR2 (germline): MNHEY, SVGEGT. This CDR3 is built from 15 residues. A word on this clonotype: The antigen is unknown.

The TCRbeta library incorporated unique molecular identifiers. Via MiXCR, TCRdb re-called the PCR reads, giving one row per CDR3 protein. The sample yields approximately 9,000 distinct CDR3 sequences, 17% seen once. The sample was PBMCs, mostly from graft donor cells, taken 60 days after TCRalphabeta/CD19-depleted stem cell transplant. The rearrangement uses TRBV6-2 or TRBV6-3 and TRBJ2-7; D is perhaps TRBD1 or TRBD2 (5 bases each). This TCR was recovered from a girl under three years old who had a stem cell transplant for combined immunodeficiency, so the T cells may come from the graft donor. The CDR3 bases are TGTGCCAGCAGCGACCGGGACCCACTAGCCTACGAGCAGTACTTC. Protein sequence: CASSDRDPLAYEQYF.